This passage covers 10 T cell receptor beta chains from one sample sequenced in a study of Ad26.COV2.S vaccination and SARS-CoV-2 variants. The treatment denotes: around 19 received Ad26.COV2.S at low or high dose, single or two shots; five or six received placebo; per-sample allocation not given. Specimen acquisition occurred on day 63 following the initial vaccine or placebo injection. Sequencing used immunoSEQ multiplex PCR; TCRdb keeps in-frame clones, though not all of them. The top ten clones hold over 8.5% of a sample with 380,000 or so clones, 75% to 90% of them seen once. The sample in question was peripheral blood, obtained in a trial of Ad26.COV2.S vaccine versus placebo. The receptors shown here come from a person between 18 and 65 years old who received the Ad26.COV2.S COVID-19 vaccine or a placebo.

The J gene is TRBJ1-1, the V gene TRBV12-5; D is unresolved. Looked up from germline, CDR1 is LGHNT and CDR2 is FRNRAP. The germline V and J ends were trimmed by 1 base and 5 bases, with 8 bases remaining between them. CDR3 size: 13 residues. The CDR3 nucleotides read TGTGCTAGTGGTTTGGCCGGAGGGACTGAAGCTTTCTTT. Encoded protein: CASGLAGGTEAFF.

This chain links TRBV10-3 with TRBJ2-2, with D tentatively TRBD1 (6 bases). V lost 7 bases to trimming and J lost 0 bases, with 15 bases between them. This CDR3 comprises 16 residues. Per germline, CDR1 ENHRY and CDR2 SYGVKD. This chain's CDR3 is CAITPSGTTNTGELFF. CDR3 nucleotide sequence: TGTGCCATCACCCCTTCCGGGACAACGAACACCGGGGAGCTGTTTTTT.

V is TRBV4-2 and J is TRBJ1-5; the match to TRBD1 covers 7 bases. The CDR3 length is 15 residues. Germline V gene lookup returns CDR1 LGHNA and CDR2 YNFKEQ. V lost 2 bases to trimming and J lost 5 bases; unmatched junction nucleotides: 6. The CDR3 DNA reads TGTGCCAGCAGCCAACCGGGACAGCGAGATCAGCCCCAGCATTTT. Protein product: CASSQPGQRDQPQHF.

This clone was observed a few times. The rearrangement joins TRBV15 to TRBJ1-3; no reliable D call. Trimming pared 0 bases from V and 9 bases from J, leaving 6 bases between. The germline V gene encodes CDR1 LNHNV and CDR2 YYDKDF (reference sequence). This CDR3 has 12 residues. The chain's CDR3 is CATSRDFLTIYF. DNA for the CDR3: TGTGCCACCAGCAGAGACTTTCTCACCATATATTTT.

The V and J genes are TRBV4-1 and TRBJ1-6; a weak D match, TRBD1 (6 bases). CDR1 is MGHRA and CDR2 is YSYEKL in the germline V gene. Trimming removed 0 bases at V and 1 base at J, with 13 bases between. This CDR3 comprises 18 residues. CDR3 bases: TGCGCCAGCAGCCAAGATTCAAAGGGGGGGTCCTATAATTCACCCCTCCACTTT. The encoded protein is CASSQDSKGGSYNSPLHF.

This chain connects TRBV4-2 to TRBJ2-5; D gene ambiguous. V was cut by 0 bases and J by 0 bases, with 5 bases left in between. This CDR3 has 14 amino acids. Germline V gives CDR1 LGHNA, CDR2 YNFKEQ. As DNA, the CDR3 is TGTGCCAGCAGCCAAGATGCTAACCAAGAGACCCAGTACTTC. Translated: CASSQDANQETQYF.

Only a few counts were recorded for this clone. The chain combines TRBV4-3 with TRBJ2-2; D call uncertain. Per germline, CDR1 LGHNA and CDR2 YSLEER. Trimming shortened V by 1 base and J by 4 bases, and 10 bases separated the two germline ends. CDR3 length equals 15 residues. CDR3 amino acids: CASSQAQRGTGELFF. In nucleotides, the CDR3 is TGCGCCAGCAGCCAAGCCCAGAGAGGCACCGGGGAGCTGTTTTTT.

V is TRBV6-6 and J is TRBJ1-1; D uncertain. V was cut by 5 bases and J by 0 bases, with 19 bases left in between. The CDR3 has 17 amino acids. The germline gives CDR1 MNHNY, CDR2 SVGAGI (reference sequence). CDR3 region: CASSRTSKIRLNTEAFF. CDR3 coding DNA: TGTGCCAGCAGTCGAACATCCAAGATCAGATTGAACACTGAAGCTTTCTTT.

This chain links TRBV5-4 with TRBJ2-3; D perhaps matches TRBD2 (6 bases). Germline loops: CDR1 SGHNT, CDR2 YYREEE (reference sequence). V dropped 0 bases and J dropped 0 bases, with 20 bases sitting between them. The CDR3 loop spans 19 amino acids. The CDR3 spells CASSLAGFWGGKSTDTQYF. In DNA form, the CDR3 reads TGTGCCAGCAGCTTGGCCGGGTTTTGGGGCGGGAAGAGCACAGATACGCAGTATTTT. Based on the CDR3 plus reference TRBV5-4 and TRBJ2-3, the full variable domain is ETGVTQSPTHLIKTRGQQVTLRCSSQSGHNTVSWYQQALGQGPQFIFQYYREEENGRGNFPPRFSGLQFPNYSSELNVNALELDDSALYLCASSLAGFWGGKSTDTQYFGPGTRLTVL.

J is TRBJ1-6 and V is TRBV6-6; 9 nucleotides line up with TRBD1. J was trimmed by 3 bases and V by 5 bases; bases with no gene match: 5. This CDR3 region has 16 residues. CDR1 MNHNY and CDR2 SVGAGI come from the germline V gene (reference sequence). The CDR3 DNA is TGTGCCAGCAGTCGAACAGGGGGCCGCTATAATTCACCCCTCCACTTT. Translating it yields CASSRTGGRYNSPLHF.